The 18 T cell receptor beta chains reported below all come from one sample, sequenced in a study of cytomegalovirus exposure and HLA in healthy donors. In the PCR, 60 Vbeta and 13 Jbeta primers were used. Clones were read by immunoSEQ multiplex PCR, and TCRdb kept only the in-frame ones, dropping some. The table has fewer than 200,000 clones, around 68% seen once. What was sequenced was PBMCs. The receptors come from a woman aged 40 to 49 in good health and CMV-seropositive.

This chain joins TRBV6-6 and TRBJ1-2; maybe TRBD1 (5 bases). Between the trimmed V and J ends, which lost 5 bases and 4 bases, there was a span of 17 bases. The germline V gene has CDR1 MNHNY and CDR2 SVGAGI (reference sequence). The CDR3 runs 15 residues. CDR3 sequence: CASSGGVATLYGYTF. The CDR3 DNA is TGTGCCAGCAGTGGGGGGGTGGCAACCCTCTATGGCTACACCTTC.

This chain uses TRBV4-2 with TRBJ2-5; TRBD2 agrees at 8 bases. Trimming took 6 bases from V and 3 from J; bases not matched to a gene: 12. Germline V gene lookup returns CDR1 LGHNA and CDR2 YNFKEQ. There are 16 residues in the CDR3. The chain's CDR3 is CASSQHETSVEETQYF. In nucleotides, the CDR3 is TGTGCCAGCAGTCAACACGAGACTAGCGTAGAAGAGACCCAGTACTTC.

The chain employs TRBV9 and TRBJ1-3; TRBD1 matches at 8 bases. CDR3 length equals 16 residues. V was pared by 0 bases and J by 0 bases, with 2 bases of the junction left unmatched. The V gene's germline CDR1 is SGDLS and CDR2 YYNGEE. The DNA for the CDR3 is TGTGCCAGCAGCGTAGGGACAGGGATCTCTGGAAACACCATATATTTT. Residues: CASSVGTGISGNTIYF.

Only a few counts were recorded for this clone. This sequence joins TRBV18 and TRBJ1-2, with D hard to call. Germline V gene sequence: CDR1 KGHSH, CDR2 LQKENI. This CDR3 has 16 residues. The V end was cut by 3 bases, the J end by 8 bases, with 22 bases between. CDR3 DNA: TGTGCCAGCTCACCGCCCGGGGAGCCCTCCCAGCAAGGCTACACCTTC. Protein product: CASSPPGEPSQQGYTF. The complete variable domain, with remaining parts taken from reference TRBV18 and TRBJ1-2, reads NAGVMQNPRHLVRRRGQEARLRCSPMKGHSHVYWYRQLPEEGLKFMVYLQKENIIDESGMPKERFSAEFPKEGPSILRIQQVVRGDSAAYFCASSPPGEPSQQGYTFGSGTRLTVV.

This CDR3 is CASRGDRGISPLHF. The CDR3 DNA is TGTGCCAGCCGGGGAGACAGGGGGATATCACCCCTCCACTTT. V is TRBV7-8 and J is TRBJ1-6; TRBD1 aligns across 9 bases. V lost 8 bases to trimming and J lost 10 bases; unmatched junction nucleotides: 9. The V gene's germline CDR1 is SGHVS and CDR2 FQNEAQ. CDR3 length: 14 amino acids.

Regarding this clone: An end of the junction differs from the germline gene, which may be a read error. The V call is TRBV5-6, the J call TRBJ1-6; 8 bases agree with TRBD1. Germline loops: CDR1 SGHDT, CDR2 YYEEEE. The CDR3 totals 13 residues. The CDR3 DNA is TGTGCCAGCAGCTTGGACAGGGGGTCACCCCTCAACTTT. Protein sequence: CASSLDRGSPLNF.

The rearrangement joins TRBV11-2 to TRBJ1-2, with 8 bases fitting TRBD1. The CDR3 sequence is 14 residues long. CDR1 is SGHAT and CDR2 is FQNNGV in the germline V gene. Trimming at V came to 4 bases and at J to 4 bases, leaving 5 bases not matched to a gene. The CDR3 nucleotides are TGTGCCAGCAGCTCAGGGGGCATGAGCTATGGCTACACCTTC. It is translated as CASSSGGMSYGYTF.

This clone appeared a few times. The CDR3 sequence is CASSPTTGRTEAFF. The DNA of the CDR3 is TGTGCCAGCAGCCCAACGACAGGGCGGACTGAAGCTTTCTTT. The chain carries TRBV5-5 and TRBJ1-1; 7 bases line up with TRBD1. From germline, CDR1 is SGHKS and CDR2 YYEKEE (reference sequence). V lost 4 bases to trimming and J lost 5 bases; unmatched junction nucleotides: 8. CDR3 length: 14 residues.

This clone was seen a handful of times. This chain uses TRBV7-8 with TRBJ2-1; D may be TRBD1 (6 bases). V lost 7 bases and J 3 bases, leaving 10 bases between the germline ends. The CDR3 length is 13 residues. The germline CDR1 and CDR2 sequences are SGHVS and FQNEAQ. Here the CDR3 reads CASTTTGYNEQFF. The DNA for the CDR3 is TGTGCCAGCACCACGACAGGCTACAATGAGCAGTTCTTC.

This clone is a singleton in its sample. The CDR3 here is CASSPWTSGDTGELFF. The CDR3 DNA follows: TGTGCCAGCAGCCCCTGGACTAGCGGAGACACCGGGGAGCTGTTTTTT. The rearrangement joins TRBV7-2 to TRBJ2-2; 10 bases are shared with TRBD2. This CDR3 region has 16 residues. Germline CDR1 is SGHTA and CDR2 is FQGNSA. With 5 bases clipped from V and 3 bases from J, the junction kept 6 bases outside the gene matches.

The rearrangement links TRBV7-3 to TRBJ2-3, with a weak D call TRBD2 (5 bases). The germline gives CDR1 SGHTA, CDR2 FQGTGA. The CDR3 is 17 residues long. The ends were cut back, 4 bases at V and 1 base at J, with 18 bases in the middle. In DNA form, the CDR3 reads TGTGCCAGCAGCTCCCCCCCTCCGGGATTGGGCACAGATACGCAGTATTTT. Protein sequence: CASSSPPPGLGTDTQYF.

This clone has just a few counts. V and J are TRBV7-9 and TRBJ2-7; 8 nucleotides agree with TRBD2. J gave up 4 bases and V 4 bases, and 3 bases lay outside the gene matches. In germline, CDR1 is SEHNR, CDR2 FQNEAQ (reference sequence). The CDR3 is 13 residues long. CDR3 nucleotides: TGTGCCAGCAGCTCCGGGACTAGTTACGAGCAGTACTTC. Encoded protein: CASSSGTSYEQYF.

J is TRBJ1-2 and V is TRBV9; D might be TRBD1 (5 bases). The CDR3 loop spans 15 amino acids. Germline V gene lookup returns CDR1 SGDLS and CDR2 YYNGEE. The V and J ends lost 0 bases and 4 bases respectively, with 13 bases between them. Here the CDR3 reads CASSVGPGRGYGYTF. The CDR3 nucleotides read TGTGCCAGCAGCGTAGGGCCAGGGCGAGGCTATGGCTACACCTTC.

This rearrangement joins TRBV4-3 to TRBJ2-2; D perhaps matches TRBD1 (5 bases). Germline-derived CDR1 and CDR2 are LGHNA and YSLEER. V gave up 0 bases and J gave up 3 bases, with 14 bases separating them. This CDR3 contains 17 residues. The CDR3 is CASSQDIGQGYTGELFF. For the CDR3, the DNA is TGCGCCAGCAGCCAAGATATTGGGCAGGGCTACACCGGGGAGCTGTTTTTT.

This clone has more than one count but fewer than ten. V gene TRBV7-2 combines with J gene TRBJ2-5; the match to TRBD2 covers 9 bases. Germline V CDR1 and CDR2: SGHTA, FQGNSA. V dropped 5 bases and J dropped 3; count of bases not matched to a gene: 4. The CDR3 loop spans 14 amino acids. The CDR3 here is CASSTGTSKETQYF. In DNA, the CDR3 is TGTGCCAGCAGCACCGGGACTAGCAAAGAGACCCAGTACTTC. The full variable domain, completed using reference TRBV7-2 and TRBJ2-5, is GAGVSQSPSNKVTEKGKDVELRCDPISGHTALYWYRQSLGQGLEFLIYFQGNSAPDKSGLPSDRFSAERTGGSVSTLTIQRTQQEDSAVYLCASSTGTSKETQYFGPGTRLLVL.

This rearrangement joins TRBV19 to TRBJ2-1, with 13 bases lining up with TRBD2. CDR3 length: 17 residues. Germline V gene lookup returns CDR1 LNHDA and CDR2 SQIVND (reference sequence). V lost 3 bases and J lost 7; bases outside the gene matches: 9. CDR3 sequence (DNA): TGTGCCAGTAGTATGGGTCTTACTAGCGGGGGGGCAAATGAGCAGTTCTTC. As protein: CASSMGLTSGGANEQFF.

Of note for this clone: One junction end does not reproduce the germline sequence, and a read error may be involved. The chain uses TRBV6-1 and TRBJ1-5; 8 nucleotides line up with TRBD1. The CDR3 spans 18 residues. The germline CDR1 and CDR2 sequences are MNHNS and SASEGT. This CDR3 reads CASSEAQPGQDHNQPQNF. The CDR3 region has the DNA TGTGCCAGCAGTGAAGCGCAGCCGGGACAGGACCACAATCAGCCCCAGAATTTT.

CDR3 sequence: CASRPAPGTSGPTDTQYF. CDR3 DNA: TGCGCCAGCAGGCCAGCCCCCGGGACTAGCGGCCCGACAGATACGCAGTATTTT. The rearrangement uses TRBV10-1 and TRBJ2-3; TRBD2 matches at 11 bases. The germline V gene encodes CDR1 WNHNN and CDR2 SYGVQD (reference sequence). The CDR3 runs to 18 residues. With 6 bases clipped from V and 3 bases from J, the junction kept 14 bases outside the gene matches.